This T cell receptor beta chain was profiled in a study of ipilimumab plus nivolumab after autologous stem cell transplantation. Study results and caveats: Per the authors, repertoire, Treg and microbiota data justify further study.

In regard to this clone: Its target is not known.

Starting 14 to 28 days after autologous transplant, ipilimumab 1 mg/kg was given. Through week 26, nivolumab 3 mg/kg IV was given weeks 1, 4, 7, 10, then biweekly. The data were produced by immunoSEQ multiplex PCR, yet TCRdb's version contains in-frame clones alone and is incomplete. This table has 20,000 to 25,000 clones, roughly 80% appearing once. Sample: PBMCs, taken in a trial of ipilimumab plus nivolumab as post-transplant consolidation. The clonotype originates from a male donor with diffuse large B-cell lymphoma.

CDR3 DNA: TGTGCCAGCAGCGTAGGGACAGGGTACGCAGAGACCCAGTACTTC. Amino acids: CASSVGTGYAETQYF. The rearrangement links TRBV9 to TRBJ2-5; TRBD1 agrees at 8 bases. The CDR3 runs 15 residues. V shed 0 bases and J 4 bases; nucleotides not matched to a gene: 5. Germline V gives CDR1 SGDLS, CDR2 YYNGEE.